This T cell receptor (beta chain) stems from a study of T-cell memory formation after mild COVID-19. With constant-segment primers, 5'RACE yielded cDNA libraries of TCR alpha and TCR beta that carried sample barcodes and UMIs. A single record per CDR3 protein comes from TCRdb applying MiXCR to the 5' RACE reads. The sample consists of fewer than 450,000 distinct CDR3 sequences, under 25% of them appearing once. This CDR3 has 14 residues. V shed 6 bases and J 3 bases; nucleotides not matched to a gene: 9. Germline CDR1 and CDR2: DFQATT and SNEGSKA (reference sequence). The TCR originated in an adult woman who had mild COVID-19 (a few samples of this study predate the infection). Cell type and time point are not known. The chain combines TRBV20-1 with TRBJ2-7; 9 bases fit TRBD1. The sequenced sample consisted of PBMCs or a T cell subset sorted from them (not recorded which). In DNA, the CDR3 is TGCAGTGCCCCAGTCCCGGACAGGGGCTACGAGCAGTACTTC. Its translation: CSAPVPDRGYEQYF.